This T cell receptor beta chain was recorded in a study of response to subunit inactivated influenza vaccine. The CDR3 extends over 15 amino acids. V shed 3 bases and J 0 bases; nucleotides not matched to a gene: 4. From germline, CDR1 is MDHEN and CDR2 SYDVKM. Overall study results and limits: New T cells are recruited in small numbers by each seasonal influenza vaccination, according to the authors' suggestion.

This clonotype turned up a few times. What it binds is not known. TCRdb re-analysed the RT-PCR reads in MiXCR, keeping a single row per CDR3 protein. Of 590,000 or so distinct CDR3 sequences in the sample, 14% are singletons; the top ten hold approximately 7.6%. The sequencing here drew on PBMCs from blood, taken 14 to 15 days before vaccination. The chain recombines TRBV28 with TRBJ2-5; 7 bases line up with TRBD2. The sequence was collected from a man in his forties or fifties who received an inactivated influenza vaccine. The CDR3 DNA is TGTGCCAGCAGTTTGGGGGGGGGGTACCAAGAGACCCAGTACTTC. Its protein product is CASSLGGGYQETQYF.